This record concerns one T cell receptor (beta chain) sequence. Assay used: immunoSEQ multiplex PCR; TCRdb lists only in-frame clones, some missing. In the table there are around 2.1 million clones, roughly 91% of which are singletons. This record comes from a study of shared clonotypes between healthy human individuals. CDR1 and CDR2 (germline): MDHEN, SYDVKM. The germline V and J ends were trimmed by 2 bases and 0 bases, with 10 bases remaining between them. The length of the CDR3 is 15 residues. CD8 cells regarded as naive lacked CD45RO, were positively chosen for CCR7, and omitted terminally differentiated effector memory CD45RA+ cells.

Sequencing was carried out using naive CD8+ T cells from PBMCs. The receptor comes from a man younger than 30 in good health. Some clones in this sample may be carry-over from other donors' samples. The J gene is TRBJ1-1, the V gene TRBV28, with D unresolved. The CDR3 reads CASSLLRRLNTEAFF. CDR3 DNA: TGTGCCAGCAGTTTACTTCGGCGGTTGAACACTGAAGCTTTCTTT.